This paragraph reports one T cell receptor (beta chain). The CDR3 length is 13 residues. With 7 bases clipped from V and 8 bases from J, the junction kept 8 bases outside the gene matches. Germline V gives CDR1 SEHNR, CDR2 FQNEAQ (reference sequence). The authors' processing: Quantification of nucleated cells was approximated via reference gene primer amplification. The data were produced by immunoSEQ multiplex PCR, yet TCRdb's version contains in-frame clones alone and is incomplete. V and J calls and clone size are as listed in that table; D and trimming were resolved from the DNA. The data hold over 150,000 clones, with roughly 85% observed a single time. The sample comes from a study of blood T cell repertoires in COVID-19. Study-level information: Whether acute or convalescent, the COVID-19 samples came from the United States, Italy and Spain. T cells, B-cell-depleted T cells, or PBMCs supplied cDNA or gDNA.

The sequenced material came from peripheral blood. The TCR sequence derives from a man between 40 and 49 years old with acute or convalescent COVID-19. The rearrangement joins TRBV7-9 to TRBJ1-2; 9 nucleotides line up with TRBD1. In DNA, the CDR3 is TGTGCCAGCAACCTCGGGACAGGGAACGGCTACACCTTC. Translation: CASNLGTGNGYTF.